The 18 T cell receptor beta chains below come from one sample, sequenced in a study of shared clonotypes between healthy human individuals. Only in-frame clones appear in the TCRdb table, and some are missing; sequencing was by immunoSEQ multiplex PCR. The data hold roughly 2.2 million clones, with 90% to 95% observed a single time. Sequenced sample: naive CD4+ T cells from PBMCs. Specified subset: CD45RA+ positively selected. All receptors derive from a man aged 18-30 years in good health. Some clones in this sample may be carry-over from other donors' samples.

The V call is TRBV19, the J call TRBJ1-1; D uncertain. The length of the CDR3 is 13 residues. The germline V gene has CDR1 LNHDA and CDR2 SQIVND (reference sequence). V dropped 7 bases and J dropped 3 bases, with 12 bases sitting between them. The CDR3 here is CASTEDRHTEAFF. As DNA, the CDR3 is TGTGCCAGTACCGAGGACCGACACACTGAAGCTTTCTTT.

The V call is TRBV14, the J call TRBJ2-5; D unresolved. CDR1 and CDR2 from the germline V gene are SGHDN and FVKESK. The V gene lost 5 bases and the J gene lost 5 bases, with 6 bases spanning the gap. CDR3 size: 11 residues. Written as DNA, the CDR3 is TGTGCCAGCAGCTTCTTGGAGACCCAGTACTTC. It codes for CASSFLETQYF.

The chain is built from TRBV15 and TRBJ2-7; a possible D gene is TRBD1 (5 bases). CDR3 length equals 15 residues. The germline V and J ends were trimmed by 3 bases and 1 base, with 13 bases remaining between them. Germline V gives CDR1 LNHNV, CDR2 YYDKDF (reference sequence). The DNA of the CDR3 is TGTGCCACCAGCAGCCCCGGCAAGGGGTCCTACGAGCAGTACTTC. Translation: CATSSPGKGSYEQYF.

The CDR3 DNA reads TGTGCCAGCAGTGACGTCGGGCTAGAGGTCTTTCCCGCCTGCGAGCAGTACTTC. Translated: CASSDVGLEVFPACEQYF. This chain connects TRBV6-4 to TRBJ2-7; D gene ambiguous. The CDR3 extends over 18 amino acids. The V and J ends lost 2 bases and 6 bases respectively, with 26 bases between them. From germline, CDR1 is MRHNA and CDR2 SNTAGT.

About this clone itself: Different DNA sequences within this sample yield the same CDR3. The DNA for the CDR3 is TGCAGCGTTGCCTCCGGGACAGCCACCTATGGCTACACCTTC. Translation: CSVASGTATYGYTF. V gene TRBV29-1 combines with J gene TRBJ1-2; 7 bases are a match to TRBD1. Germline assignment: CDR1 SQVTM and CDR2 ANQGSEA. The CDR3 length is 14 residues. Trimming at V came to 4 bases and at J to 4 bases, leaving 9 bases not matched to a gene.

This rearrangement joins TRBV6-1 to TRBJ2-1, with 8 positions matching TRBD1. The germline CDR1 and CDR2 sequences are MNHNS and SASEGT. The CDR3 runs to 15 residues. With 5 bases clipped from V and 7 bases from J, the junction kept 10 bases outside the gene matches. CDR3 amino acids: CASSLRTGQGNEQFF. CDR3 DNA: TGTGCCAGCAGTCTGCGGACAGGGCAAGGAAATGAGCAGTTCTTC.

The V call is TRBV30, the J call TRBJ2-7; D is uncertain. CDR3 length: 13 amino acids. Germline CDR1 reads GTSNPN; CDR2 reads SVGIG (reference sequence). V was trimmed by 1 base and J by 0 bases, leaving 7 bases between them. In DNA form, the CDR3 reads TGTGCCTGGAGTGCTGCTTTCTCCTACGAGCAGTACTTC. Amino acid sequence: CAWSAAFSYEQYF.

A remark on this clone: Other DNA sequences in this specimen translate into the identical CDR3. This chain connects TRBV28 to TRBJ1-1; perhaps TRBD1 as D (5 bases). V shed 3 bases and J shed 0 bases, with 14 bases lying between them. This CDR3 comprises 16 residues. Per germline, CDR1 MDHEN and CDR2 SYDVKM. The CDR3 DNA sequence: TGTGCCAGCAGTTTGAGGGGAGGCAGTTTGAACACTGAAGCTTTCTTT. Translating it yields CASSLRGGSLNTEAFF.

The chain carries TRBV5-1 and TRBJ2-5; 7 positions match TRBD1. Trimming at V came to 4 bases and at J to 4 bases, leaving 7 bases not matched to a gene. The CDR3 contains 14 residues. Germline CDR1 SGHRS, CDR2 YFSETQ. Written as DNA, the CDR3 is TGCGCCAGCAGCCCAATGACAGGGATAGAGACCCAGTACTTC. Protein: CASSPMTGIETQYF. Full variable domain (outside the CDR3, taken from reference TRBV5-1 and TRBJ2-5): KAGVTQTPRYLIKTRGQQVTLSCSPISGHRSVSWYQQTPGQGLQFLFEYFSETQRNKGNFPGRFSGRQFSNSRSEMNVSTLELGDSALYLCASSPMTGIETQYFGPGTRLLVL.

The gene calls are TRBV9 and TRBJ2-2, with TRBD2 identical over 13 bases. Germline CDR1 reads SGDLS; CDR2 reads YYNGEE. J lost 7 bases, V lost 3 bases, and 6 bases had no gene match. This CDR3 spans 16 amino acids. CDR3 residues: CASSEGLAGRGGELFF. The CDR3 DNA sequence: TGTGCCAGCAGCGAGGGACTAGCGGGACGTGGCGGGGAGCTGTTTTTT.

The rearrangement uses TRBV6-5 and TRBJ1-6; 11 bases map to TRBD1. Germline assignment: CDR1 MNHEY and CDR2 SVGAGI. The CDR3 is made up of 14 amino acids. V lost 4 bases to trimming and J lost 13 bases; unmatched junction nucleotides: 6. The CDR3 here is CASSWDRGTRPLHF. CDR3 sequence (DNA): TGTGCCAGCAGTTGGGACAGGGGGACTAGGCCCCTCCACTTT.

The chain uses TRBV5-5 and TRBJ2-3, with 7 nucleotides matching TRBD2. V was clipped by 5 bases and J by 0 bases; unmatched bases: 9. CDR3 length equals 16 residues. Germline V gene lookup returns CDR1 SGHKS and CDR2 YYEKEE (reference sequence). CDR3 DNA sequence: TGTGCCAGCAGGCCCCCTTGGGAGGGTAGCACAGATACGCAGTATTTT. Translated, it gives CASRPPWEGSTDTQYF.

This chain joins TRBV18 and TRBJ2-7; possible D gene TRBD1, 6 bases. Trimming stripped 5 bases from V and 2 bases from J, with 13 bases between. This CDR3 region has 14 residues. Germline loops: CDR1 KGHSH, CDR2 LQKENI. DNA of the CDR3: TGTGCCAGCTCAGCGGACAGACAGCCCTACGAGCAGTACTTC. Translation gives CASSADRQPYEQYF.

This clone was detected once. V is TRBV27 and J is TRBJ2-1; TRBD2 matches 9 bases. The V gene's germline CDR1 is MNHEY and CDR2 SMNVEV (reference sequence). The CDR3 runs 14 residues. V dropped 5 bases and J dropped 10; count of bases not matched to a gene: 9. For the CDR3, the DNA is TGTGCCAGCAGTAAAAGGCGGGGGGGCACCGAGCAGTTCTTC. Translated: CASSKRRGGTEQFF.

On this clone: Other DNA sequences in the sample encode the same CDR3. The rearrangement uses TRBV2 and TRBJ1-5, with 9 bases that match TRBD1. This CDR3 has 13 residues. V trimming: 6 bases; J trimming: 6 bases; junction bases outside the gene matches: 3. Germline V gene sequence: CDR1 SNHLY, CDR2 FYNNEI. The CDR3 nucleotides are TGTGCCAGCAGGGACAGGGGAGGTCAGCCCCAGCATTTT. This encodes CASRDRGGQPQHF.

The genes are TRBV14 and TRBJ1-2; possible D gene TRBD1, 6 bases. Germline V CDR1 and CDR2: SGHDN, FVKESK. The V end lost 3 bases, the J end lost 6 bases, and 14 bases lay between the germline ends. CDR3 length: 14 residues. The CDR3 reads CASSQQQGLHGYTF. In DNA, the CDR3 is TGTGCCAGCAGCCAGCAGCAGGGGCTACATGGCTACACCTTC.

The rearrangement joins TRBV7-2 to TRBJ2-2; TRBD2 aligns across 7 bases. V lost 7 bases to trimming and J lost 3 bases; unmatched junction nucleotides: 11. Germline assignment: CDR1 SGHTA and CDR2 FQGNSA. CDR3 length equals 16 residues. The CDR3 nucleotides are TGTGCCAGCATATTTCGAGGGAGGGCGGACACCGGGGAGCTGTTTTTT. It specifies CASIFRGRADTGELFF.

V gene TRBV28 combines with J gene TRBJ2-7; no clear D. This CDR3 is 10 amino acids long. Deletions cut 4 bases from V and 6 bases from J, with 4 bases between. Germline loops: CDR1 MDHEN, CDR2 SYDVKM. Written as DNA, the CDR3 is TGTGCCAGCAGTTCCGCCGAGCAGTACTTC. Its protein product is CASSSAEQYF. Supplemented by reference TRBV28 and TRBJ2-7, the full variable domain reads DVKVTQSSRYLVKRTGEKVFLECVQDMDHENMFWYRQDPGLGLRLIYFSYDVKMKEKGDIPEGYSVSREKKERFSLILESASTNQTSMYLCASSSAEQYFGPGTRLTVT.